A selection of T cell receptor beta chains follows, all from one sample in a study of neurological immune-mediated disorders. Each CDR3 protein is one row after TCRdb ran MiXCR on the 5' RACE reads. The sample has about 38,000 distinct CDR3 sequences; 4.8% are singletons. The sequenced sample consisted of CD4+ T cells from blood. The receptors shown here come from a man aged 18 to 35 in good health. The CDR3 runs from the conserved cysteine through the conserved F or W. The order of the fields is J gene, V gene, clone size, CDR3 protein. Clone size is not always given. Where it is, it says once, few, many or a class for expanded clones.

J gene: TRBJ1-2
V gene: TRBV6-5
clone size: many
CDR3 protein: CASSLSQWGRGGYTF

J gene: TRBJ2-7
V gene: TRBV2
clone size: many
CDR3 protein: CASKRQDTGQYF

J gene: TRBJ2-1
V gene: TRBV9
clone size: many
CDR3 protein: CASSEAGLGEQFF

J gene: TRBJ1-1
V gene: TRBV20-1
clone size: many
CDR3 protein: CSASPGVKDTEAFF

J gene: TRBJ1-1
V gene: TRBV5-1
clone size: many
CDR3 protein: CASSPRTGRGTEAFF

J gene: TRBJ2-3
V gene: TRBV4-3
clone size: many
CDR3 protein: CASSQETAPSTDTQYF

J gene: TRBJ2-5
V gene: TRBV10-3
clone size: many
CDR3 protein: CAINGGGDETQYF

J gene: TRBJ2-2
V gene: TRBV6-5
clone size: many
CDR3 protein: CASSYGASGNTGELFF

J gene: TRBJ2-7
V gene: TRBV9
clone size: many
CDR3 protein: CASSVDGQTYEQYF

J gene: TRBJ2-3
V gene: TRBV10-3
clone size: -
CDR3 protein: CAISVAGGRSDTQYF

J gene: TRBJ2-7
V gene: TRBV5-1
clone size: many
CDR3 protein: CASSLQGGSYEQYF

J gene: TRBJ2-7
V gene: TRBV5-1
clone size: many
CDR3 protein: CASSLAGTGGFYEQYF

J gene: TRBJ2-1
V gene: TRBV24-1
clone size: many
CDR3 protein: CATSPRDSYNEQFF

J gene: TRBJ1-2
V gene: TRBV29-1
clone size: many
CDR3 protein: CSVDVSGGDGYTF

J gene: TRBJ2-7
V gene: TRBV6-1
clone size: many
CDR3 protein: CASRGQGSYEQYF

J gene: TRBJ1-1
V gene: TRBV20-1
clone size: many
CDR3 protein: CSTSTEMNTEAFF

J gene: TRBJ1-2
V gene: TRBV29-1
clone size: many
CDR3 protein: CSVVGGGFPNYGYTF